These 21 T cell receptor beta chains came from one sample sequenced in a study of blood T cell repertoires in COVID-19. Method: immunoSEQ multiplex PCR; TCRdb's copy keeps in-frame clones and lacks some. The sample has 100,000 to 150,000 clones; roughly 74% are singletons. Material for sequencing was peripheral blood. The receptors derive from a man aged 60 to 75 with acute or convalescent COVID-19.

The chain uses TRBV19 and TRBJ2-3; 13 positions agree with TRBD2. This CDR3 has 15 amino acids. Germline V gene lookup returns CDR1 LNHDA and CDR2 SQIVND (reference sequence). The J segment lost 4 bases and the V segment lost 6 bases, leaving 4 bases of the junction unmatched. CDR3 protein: CASRKGLAGADTQYF. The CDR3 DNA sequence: TGTGCCAGTAGAAAAGGACTAGCGGGAGCAGATACGCAGTATTTT.

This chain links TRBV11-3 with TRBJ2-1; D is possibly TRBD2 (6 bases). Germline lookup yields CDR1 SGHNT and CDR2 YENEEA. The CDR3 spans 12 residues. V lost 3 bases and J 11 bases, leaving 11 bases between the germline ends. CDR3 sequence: CASSFTEGQQFF. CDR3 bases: TGTGCCAGCAGCTTCACGGAGGGCCAGCAGTTCTTC.

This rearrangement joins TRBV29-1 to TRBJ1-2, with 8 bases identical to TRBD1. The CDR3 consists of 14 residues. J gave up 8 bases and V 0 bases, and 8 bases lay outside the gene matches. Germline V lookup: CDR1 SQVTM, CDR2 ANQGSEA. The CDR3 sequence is CSVEESGGVTGYTF. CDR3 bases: TGCAGCGTTGAAGAATCAGGGGGCGTCACAGGCTACACCTTC.

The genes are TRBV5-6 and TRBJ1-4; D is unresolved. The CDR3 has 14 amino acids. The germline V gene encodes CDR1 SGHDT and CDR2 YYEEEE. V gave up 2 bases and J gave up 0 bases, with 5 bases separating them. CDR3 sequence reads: CASSFRATNEKLFF. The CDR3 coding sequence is TGTGCCAGCAGCTTTCGTGCAACTAATGAAAAACTGTTTTTT.

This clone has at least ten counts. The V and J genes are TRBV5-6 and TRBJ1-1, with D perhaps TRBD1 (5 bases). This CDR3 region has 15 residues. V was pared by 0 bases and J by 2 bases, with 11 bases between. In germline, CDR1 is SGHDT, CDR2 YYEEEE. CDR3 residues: CASSLARGPNTEAFF. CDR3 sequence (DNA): TGTGCCAGCAGCTTGGCAAGGGGCCCTAACACTGAAGCTTTCTTT.

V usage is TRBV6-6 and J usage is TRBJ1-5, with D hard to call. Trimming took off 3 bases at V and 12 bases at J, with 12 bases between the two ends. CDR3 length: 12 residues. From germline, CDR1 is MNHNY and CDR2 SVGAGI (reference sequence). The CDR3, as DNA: TGTGCCAGCAGTTATGCTTTGGTCTACCAGCATTTT. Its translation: CASSYALVYQHF.

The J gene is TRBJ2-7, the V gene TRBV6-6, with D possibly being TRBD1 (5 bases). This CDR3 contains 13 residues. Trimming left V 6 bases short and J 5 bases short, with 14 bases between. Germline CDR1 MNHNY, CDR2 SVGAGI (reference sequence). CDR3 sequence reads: CASRTIQANEQYF. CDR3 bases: TGTGCCAGCAGGACAATACAGGCGAACGAGCAGTACTTC.

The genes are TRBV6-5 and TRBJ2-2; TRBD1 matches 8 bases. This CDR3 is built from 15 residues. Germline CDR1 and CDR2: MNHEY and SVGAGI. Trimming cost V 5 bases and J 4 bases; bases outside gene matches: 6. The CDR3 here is CASSHRDRSTGELFF. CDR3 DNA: TGTGCCAGCAGTCATCGGGACAGGAGCACCGGGGAGCTGTTTTTT.

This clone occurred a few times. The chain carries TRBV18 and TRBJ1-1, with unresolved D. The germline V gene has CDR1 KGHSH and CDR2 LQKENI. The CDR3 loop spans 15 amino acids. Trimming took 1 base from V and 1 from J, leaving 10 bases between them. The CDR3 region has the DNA TGTGCCAGCTCACCACTAGGCGCGGGGAACACTGAAGCTTTCTTT. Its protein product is CASSPLGAGNTEAFF.

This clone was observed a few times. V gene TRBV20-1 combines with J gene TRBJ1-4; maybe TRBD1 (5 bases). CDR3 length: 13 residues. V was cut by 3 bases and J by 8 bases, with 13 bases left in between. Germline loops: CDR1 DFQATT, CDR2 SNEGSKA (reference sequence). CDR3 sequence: CSASQGVKEKLFF. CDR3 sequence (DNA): TGCAGTGCTAGTCAAGGGGTGAAGGAAAAACTGTTTTTT.

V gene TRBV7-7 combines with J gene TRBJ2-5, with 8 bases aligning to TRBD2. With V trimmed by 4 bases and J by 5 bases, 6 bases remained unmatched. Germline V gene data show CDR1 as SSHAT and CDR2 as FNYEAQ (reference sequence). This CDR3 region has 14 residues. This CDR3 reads CASSSSGGLETQYF. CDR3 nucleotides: TGTGCCAGCAGCTCTTCGGGGGGGCTTGAGACCCAGTACTTC.

In DNA, the CDR3 is TGTGCCATCAGGGGACAGGAATCCTACGAGCAGTACTTC. It is translated as CAIRGQESYEQYF. The chain recombines TRBV10-3 with TRBJ2-7, with 8 bases identical to TRBD1. The CDR3 is 13 amino acids. V lost 6 bases to trimming and J lost 1 base; unmatched junction nucleotides: 2. CDR1 and CDR2 from the germline V gene are ENHRY and SYGVKD.

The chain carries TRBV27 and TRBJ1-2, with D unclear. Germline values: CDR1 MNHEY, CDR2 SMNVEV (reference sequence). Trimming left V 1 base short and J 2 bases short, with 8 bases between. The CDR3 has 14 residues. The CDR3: CASSLFGQNYGYTF. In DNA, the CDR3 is TGTGCCAGCAGTTTATTTGGCCAGAACTATGGCTACACCTTC.

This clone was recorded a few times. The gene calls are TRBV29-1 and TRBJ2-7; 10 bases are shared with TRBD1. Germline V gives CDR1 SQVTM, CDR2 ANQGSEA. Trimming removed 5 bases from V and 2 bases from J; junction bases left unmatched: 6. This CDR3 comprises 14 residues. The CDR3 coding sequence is TGCAGCGTTAGACCGGGACAGGGGACCTACGAGCAGTACTTC. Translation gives CSVRPGQGTYEQYF.

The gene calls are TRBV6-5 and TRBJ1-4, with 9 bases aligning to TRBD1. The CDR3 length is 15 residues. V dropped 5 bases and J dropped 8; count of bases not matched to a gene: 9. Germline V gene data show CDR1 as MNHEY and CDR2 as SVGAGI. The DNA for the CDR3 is TGTGCCAGCAGTCGACAGGGGGAACTTGGCGAAAAACTGTTTTTT. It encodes CASSRQGELGEKLFF.

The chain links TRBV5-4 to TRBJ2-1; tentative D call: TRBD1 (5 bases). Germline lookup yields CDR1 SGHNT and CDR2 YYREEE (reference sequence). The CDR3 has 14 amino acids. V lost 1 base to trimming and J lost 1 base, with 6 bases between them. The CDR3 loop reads CASSLRGSYNEQFF. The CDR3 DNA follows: TGTGCCAGCAGCTTGAGGGGATCCTACAATGAGCAGTTCTTC.

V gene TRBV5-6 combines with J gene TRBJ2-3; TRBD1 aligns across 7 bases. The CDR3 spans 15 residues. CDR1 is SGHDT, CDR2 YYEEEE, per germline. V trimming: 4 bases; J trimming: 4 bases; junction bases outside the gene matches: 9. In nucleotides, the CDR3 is TGTGCCAGCAGCCGGAGGCAGGGGGTCGCAGATACGCAGTATTTT. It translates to CASSRRQGVADTQYF.

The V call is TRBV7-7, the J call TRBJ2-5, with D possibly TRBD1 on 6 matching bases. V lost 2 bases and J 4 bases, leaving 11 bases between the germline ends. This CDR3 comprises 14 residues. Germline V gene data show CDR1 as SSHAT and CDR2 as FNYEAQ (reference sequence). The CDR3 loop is CASSLYGGGETQYF. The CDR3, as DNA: TGTGCCAGCAGCTTATATGGGGGCGGAGAGACCCAGTACTTC.

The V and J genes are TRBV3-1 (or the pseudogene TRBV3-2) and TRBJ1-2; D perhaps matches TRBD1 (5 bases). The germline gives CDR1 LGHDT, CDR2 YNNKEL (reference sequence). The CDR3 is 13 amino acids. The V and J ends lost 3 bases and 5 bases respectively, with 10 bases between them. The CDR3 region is CASSHQGTYGYTF. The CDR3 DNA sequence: TGTGCCAGCAGCCATCAGGGAACTTATGGCTACACCTTC.

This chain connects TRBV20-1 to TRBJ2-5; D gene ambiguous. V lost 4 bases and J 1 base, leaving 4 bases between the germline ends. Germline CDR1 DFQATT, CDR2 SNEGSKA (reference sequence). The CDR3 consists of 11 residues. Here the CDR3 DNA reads TGCAGTGCTACACTCCAAGAGACCCAGTACTTC. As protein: CSATLQETQYF.

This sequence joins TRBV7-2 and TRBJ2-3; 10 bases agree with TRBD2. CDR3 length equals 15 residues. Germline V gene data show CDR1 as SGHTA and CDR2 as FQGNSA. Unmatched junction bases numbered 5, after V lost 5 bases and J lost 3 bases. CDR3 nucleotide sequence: TGTGCCAGCAGCGGATATAGCGGGAGGACAGATACGCAGTATTTT. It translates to CASSGYSGRTDTQYF.